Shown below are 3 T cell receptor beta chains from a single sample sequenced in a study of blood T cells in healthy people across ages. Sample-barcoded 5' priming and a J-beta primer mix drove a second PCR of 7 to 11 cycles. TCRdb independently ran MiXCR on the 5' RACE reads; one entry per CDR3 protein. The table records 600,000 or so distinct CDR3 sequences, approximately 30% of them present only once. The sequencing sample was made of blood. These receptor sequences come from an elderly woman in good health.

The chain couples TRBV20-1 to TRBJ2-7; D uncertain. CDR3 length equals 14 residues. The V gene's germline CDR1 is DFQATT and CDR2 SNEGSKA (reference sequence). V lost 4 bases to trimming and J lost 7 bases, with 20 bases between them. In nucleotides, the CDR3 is TGCAGTGCTATACTGCGAGCGACTGTAGATGAGCAGTACTTC. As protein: CSAILRATVDEQYF.

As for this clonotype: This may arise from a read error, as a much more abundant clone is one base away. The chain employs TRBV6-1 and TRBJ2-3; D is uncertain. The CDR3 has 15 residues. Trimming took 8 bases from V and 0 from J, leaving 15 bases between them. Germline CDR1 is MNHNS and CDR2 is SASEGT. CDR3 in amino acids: CASPYGDTSTDTQYF. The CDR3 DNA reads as TGTGCCAGCCCTTATGGAGACACTAGCACAGATACGCAGTATTTT.

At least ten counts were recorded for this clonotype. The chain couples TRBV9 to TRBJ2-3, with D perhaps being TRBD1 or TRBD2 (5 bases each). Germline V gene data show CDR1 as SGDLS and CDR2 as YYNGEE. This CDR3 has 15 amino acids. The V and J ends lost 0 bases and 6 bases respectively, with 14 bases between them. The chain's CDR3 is CASSVETKRGDTQYF. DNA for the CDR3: TGTGCCAGCAGCGTAGAGACAAAGAGGGGCGATACGCAGTATTTT. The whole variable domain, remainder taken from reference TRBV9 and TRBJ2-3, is DSGVTQTPKHLITATGQRVTLRCSPRSGDLSVYWYQQSLDQGLQFLIQYYNGEERAKGNILERFSAQQFPDLHSELNLSSLELGDSALYFCASSVETKRGDTQYFGPGTRLTVL.